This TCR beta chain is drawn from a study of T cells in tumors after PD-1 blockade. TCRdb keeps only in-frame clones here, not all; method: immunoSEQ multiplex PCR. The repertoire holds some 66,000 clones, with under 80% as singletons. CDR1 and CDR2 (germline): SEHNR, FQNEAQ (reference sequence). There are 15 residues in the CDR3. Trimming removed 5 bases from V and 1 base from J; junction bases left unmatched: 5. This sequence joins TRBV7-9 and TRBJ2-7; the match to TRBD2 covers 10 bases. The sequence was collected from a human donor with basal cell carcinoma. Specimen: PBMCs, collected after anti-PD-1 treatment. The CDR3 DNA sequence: TGTGCCAGCAGCATCAGCGGGGGGGCATCCTACGAGCAGTACTTC. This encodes CASSISGGASYEQYF.